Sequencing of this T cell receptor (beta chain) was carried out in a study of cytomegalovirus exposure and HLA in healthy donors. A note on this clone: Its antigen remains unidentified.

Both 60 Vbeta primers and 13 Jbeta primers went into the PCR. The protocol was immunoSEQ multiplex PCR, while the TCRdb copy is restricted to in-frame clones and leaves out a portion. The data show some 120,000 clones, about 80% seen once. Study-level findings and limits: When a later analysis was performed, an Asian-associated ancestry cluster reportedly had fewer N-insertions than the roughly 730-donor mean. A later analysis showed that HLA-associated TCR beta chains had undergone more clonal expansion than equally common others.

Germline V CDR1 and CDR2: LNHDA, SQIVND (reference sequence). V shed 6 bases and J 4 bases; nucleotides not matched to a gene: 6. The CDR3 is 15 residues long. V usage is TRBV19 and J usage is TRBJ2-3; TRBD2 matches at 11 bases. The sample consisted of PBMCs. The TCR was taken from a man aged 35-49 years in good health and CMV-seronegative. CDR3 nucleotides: TGTGCCAGTAGGCCGACTAGCGGGATACCAGATACGCAGTATTTT. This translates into CASRPTSGIPDTQYF.